Listed here is a single TCR beta chain. Antigen unknown. These data belong to a study of cytomegalovirus exposure and HLA in healthy donors. Broader study findings: When a later analysis was performed, an Asian-associated ancestry cluster reportedly had fewer N-insertions than the approximately 600-donor mean. Within the data, a cluster of highly shared sequence variants was likely a sequencing artifact.

The CDR3 contains 14 residues. The V end lost 1 base, the J end lost 0 bases, and 8 bases lay between the germline ends. Germline-derived CDR1 and CDR2 are SGHNT and YYREEE (reference sequence). It was with 60 Vbeta and 13 Jbeta primers that the PCR ran. The protocol was immunoSEQ multiplex PCR, while the TCRdb copy is restricted to in-frame clones and leaves out a portion. In the table there are 120,000 or so clones, over 75% of which are singletons. The chain recombines TRBV5-4 with TRBJ2-7, with D unclear. What was sequenced was PBMCs. This TCR derives from a human donor in good health. CDR3 residues: CASSLQSDSYEQYF. In DNA form, the CDR3 reads TGTGCCAGCAGCTTGCAAAGCGACTCCTACGAGCAGTACTTC.